These T cell receptor beta chains were read from a single sample in a study of technical replicates of blood from a handful of donors. TCRdb's table, derived via immunoSEQ multiplex PCR, lists solely in-frame clones and lacks some. The sample gives approximately 70,000 clones, more than 85% of which show up once; roughly 4.7% is in the top ten. Sample: PBMCs. Every receptor here comes from a human donor in good health. Some clones in this sample may be carry-over from other donors' samples. Each CDR3 is given with its conserved first and last residue. The D gene is left open where the match is weak. Clone size is stated in some rows and not others, as once, few, many or a class when expanded.

CDR3 DNA	CDR3 protein	V gene	J gene	D gene	clone size
TGTGCCAGCAGCCTATCCCCAGGGGGTAGACGCACAGATACGCAGTATTTT	CASSLSPGGRRTDTQYF	TRBV4-2	TRBJ2-3	TRBD1	once
TGCGCCAGCAGCACGGAAGTAGCGGGACCCTACGAGCAGTACTTC	CASSTEVAGPYEQYF	TRBV5-1	TRBJ2-7	TRBD2	.
TGTGCCAGCAGTTCAATACAGGTCGTTTCAGGTCAGCCCCAGCATTTT	CASSSIQVVSGQPQHF	TRBV27	TRBJ1-5	.	few
TGTGCCAGCAGTGAGCGAAGGGAGAGGGAGACCCAGTACTTC	CASSERRERETQYF	TRBV7-6	TRBJ2-5	.	.
TGTGCCAGCAGTACAGGACTAGCGGGAGCCGCAGATACGCAGTATTTT	CASSTGLAGAADTQYF	TRBV7-9	TRBJ2-3	TRBD2	.
TGTGCCAGCAGCCGTGGCGGGCTAGCGGGGGCAATTGAGCAGTTCTTC	CASSRGGLAGAIEQFF	TRBV7-2	TRBJ2-1	TRBD2	.
TGCGCCAGCAGCGAGCCAGGGGCGCAGTATTTT	CASSEPGAQYF	TRBV5-1	TRBJ2-3	.	.
TGTGCCAGCAGCCTCCTGACAGGGTCAGGGGCCAACGTCCTGACTTTC	CASSLLTGSGANVLTF	TRBV7-2	TRBJ2-6	TRBD1	.
TGTGCCAGCAGTGACAGGGGGAATGAGCAGTTCTTC	CASSDRGNEQFF	TRBV2	TRBJ2-1	TRBD1	.
TGTGCCAGCATTCGCACAGGGGGCTCCTCCTACGAGCAGTACTTC	CASIRTGGSSYEQYF	TRBV27	TRBJ2-7	TRBD1	once
TGCGCCAGCAGCCAAGATTCTTCCAGGGGGCAGGAGACCCAGTACTTC	CASSQDSSRGQETQYF	TRBV4-3	TRBJ2-5	TRBD1	.
TGTGCCAGCTCACCCGACCAGGGGGACATCGAAAAACTGTTTTTT	CASSPDQGDIEKLFF	TRBV18	TRBJ1-4	TRBD1	.
TGTGCCAGCAGTTCCATCTTTGGGGGAGGAGAGACCCAGTACTTC	CASSSIFGGGETQYF	TRBV6-5	TRBJ2-5	.	.
TGTGCCAGCAGCTTAAGCGGTAGCACAGATACGCAGTATTTT	CASSLSGSTDTQYF	TRBV7-3	TRBJ2-3	.	.
TGTGCCTGGAGTGTATATTTCGAGCAGTACTTC	CAWSVYFEQYF	TRBV30	TRBJ2-7	.	once
TGCGCCAGCAGCCAAGAAAACAGGGAAACCTACGAGCAGTACTTC	CASSQENRETYEQYF	TRBV4-1	TRBJ2-7	.	.